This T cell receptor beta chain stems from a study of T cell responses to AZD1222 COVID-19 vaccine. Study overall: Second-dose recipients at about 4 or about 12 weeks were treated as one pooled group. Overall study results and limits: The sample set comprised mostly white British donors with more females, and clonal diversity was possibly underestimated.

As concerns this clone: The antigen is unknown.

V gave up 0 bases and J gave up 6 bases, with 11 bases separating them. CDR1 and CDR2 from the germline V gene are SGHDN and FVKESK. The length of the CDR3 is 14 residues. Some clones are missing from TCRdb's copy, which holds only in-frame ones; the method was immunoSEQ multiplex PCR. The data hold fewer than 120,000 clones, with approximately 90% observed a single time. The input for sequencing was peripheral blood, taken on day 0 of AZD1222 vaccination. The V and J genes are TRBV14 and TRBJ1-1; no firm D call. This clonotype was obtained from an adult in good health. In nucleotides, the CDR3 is TGTGCCAGCAGCCAAGATCTCCTACAGCCTGAAGCTTTCTTT. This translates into CASSQDLLQPEAFF.